This passage covers 8 T cell receptor beta chains from one sample sequenced in a study of early T cells in non-severe SARS-CoV-2 infection. TCRdb itself ran the 5' RACE reads through MiXCR, one entry per CDR3 protein. Seen here are about 60,000 distinct CDR3 sequences, 12% observed once, and the top ten hold under 4.5%. Material for sequencing was whole blood. These receptors all come from an adult who was a healthcare worker with PCR-confirmed SARS-CoV-2 infection or an uninfected control (not recorded which).

V gene TRBV7-2 combines with J gene TRBJ1-2; weak D call: TRBD1 (6 bases). This CDR3 contains 12 residues. Germline V lookup: CDR1 SGHTA, CDR2 FQGNSA. V lost 5 bases and J 5 bases, leaving 9 bases between the germline ends. The chain's CDR3 is CASSTDRYGYTF. CDR3 DNA: TGTGCCAGCAGCACGGACAGATATGGCTACACCTTC.

This clonotype was counted at least ten times. V is TRBV27 and J is TRBJ2-1; 12 nucleotides align to TRBD2. The V and J ends lost 9 bases and 8 bases, in that order; junction bases with no gene match: 8. Per the germline V gene, CDR1 is MNHEY and CDR2 is SMNVEV (reference sequence). The CDR3 is 14 amino acids. The CDR3 region has the DNA TGTGCCAGTAAAACTAGCGGGGGGTTTGATGAGCAGTTCTTC. It translates to CASKTSGGFDEQFF.

The V and J genes are TRBV12-3 or TRBV12-4 and TRBJ2-5; D is possibly TRBD1 or TRBD2 (5 bases each). The CDR3 totals 16 residues. The ends were cut back, 4 bases at V and 5 bases at J, with 20 bases in the middle. This CDR3 is CASSSTVGPRWETQYF. The DNA of the CDR3 is TGTGCCAGCAGTTCCACCGTGGGACCACGATGGGAGACCCAGTACTTC.

The chain combines TRBV7-9 with TRBJ1-5; D is ambiguous. This CDR3 is 15 amino acids long. V was shortened by 4 bases and J by 6 bases, with 16 bases between the two germline ends. Germline assignment: CDR1 SEHNR and CDR2 FQNEAQ (reference sequence). This chain's CDR3 is CASSSQAGVSQPQHF. The CDR3 bases are TGTGCCAGCAGCTCTCAGGCTGGGGTTTCTCAGCCCCAGCATTTT.

The chain uses TRBV20-1 and TRBJ2-1; D perhaps matches TRBD1 (7 bases). Trimming shortened V by 2 bases and J by 8 bases, and 13 bases separated the two germline ends. Germline V gene sequence: CDR1 DFQATT, CDR2 SNEGSKA (reference sequence). The CDR3 loop spans 13 amino acids. CDR3 amino acids: CSARRGRGDEQFF. CDR3 sequence (DNA): TGCAGTGCTAGAAGGGGGCGCGGGGATGAGCAGTTCTTC.

This clonotype was observed many times. J is TRBJ2-2 and V is TRBV5-1; D perhaps matches TRBD2 (5 bases). This CDR3 is built from 15 residues. Deletions cut 5 bases from V and 0 bases from J, with 11 bases between. CDR1 and CDR2 (germline): SGHRS, YFSETQ. The CDR3 sequence: CASREPGTNTGELFF. The CDR3 nucleotides read TGCGCCAGCAGGGAGCCGGGAACGAACACCGGGGAGCTGTTTTTT. The full variable domain, with the rest looked up from reference TRBV5-1 and TRBJ2-2, is KAGVTQTPRYLIKTRGQQVTLSCSPISGHRSVSWYQQTPGQGLQFLFEYFSETQRNKGNFPGRFSGRQFSNSRSEMNVSTLELGDSALYLCASREPGTNTGELFFGEGSRLTVL.

V gene TRBV7-2 combines with J gene TRBJ2-1; D is undetermined. Germline V gene data show CDR1 as SGHTA and CDR2 as FQGNSA. Trimming pared 5 bases from V and 4 bases from J, leaving 18 bases between. The CDR3 consists of 16 residues. The CDR3 DNA is TGTGCCAGCAGCACTCGCCCCCCACCTATTTACAATGAGCAGTTCTTC. It is translated as CASSTRPPPIYNEQFF.

By frequency in the sample, this clonotype is large. The chain joins TRBV20-1 to TRBJ2-7; D unclear. This CDR3 has 17 residues. Germline assignment: CDR1 DFQATT and CDR2 SNEGSKA (reference sequence). V was clipped by 0 bases and J by 3 bases, with 21 bases between them. CDR3 DNA sequence: TGCAGTGCTAGAGATTATGGCAGTACCTCATTCTTCTACGAGCAGTACTTC. Translated, it gives CSARDYGSTSFFYEQYF.